A single sample is the source of the 16 T cell receptor beta chains below, sequenced in a study of T cell responses to AZD1222 COVID-19 vaccine. The repertoire was sequenced with immunoSEQ multiplex PCR; TCRdb's copy has only in-frame clones and lacks some. Of 170,000 or so clones in the sample, around nine tenths were seen once. Material: peripheral blood, obtained 28 days after the second AZD1222 dose. All receptors come from an adult who received the AZD1222 COVID-19 vaccine.

This clone has a handful of counts. This sequence joins TRBV12-3 or TRBV12-4 and TRBJ2-7; D is possibly TRBD1 (5 bases). The CDR3 runs to 13 residues. The ends were cut back, 3 bases at V and 2 bases at J, with 8 bases in the middle. The CDR3 region has the DNA TGTGCCAGCAGTTTGGGCAGGGCCTACGAGCAGTACTTC. Its protein is CASSLGRAYEQYF.

The rearrangement uses TRBV15 and TRBJ2-7; possible D gene TRBD1, 5 bases. Trimming cost V 0 bases and J 3 bases, with 15 bases left between them. CDR1 LNHNV and CDR2 YYDKDF come from the germline V gene (reference sequence). The CDR3 is 16 residues long. The CDR3 loop reads CATSRDLGAGNYEQYF. The CDR3 bases are TGTGCCACCAGCAGAGATTTAGGGGCAGGGAACTACGAGCAGTACTTC.

The chain carries TRBV7-2 and TRBJ2-7, with TRBD2 matching over 11 bases. The junction had 9 bases not matched to a gene; V was cut back by 5 bases and J by 3 bases. Germline-derived CDR1 and CDR2 are SGHTA and FQGNSA. The CDR3 has 16 residues. The CDR3 coding sequence is TGTGCCAGCAGCAAGATCCGTACTAGCGGGGGCTACGAGCAGTACTTC. It is translated as CASSKIRTSGGYEQYF.

This clone showed up just a few times. This sequence joins TRBV12-3 or TRBV12-4 and TRBJ1-2; D gene uncertain. V was clipped by 6 bases and J by 3 bases, with 11 bases between them. This CDR3 is built from 13 residues. CDR3: CASSLTRDYGYTF. The CDR3 bases are TGTGCCAGCAGCCTGACGCGGGACTATGGCTACACCTTC.

This clone was detected only once. The chain employs TRBV14 and TRBJ1-4; possible D gene TRBD1, 6 bases. V shed 5 bases and J shed 5 bases, with 12 bases lying between them. There are 14 residues in the CDR3. Germline assignment: CDR1 SGHDN and CDR2 FVKESK. The CDR3 DNA reads as TGTGCCAGCAGCGTTTGGGGGCCGAATGAAAAACTGTTTTTT. It translates to CASSVWGPNEKLFF.

The V call is TRBV9, the J call TRBJ2-5; D gene unclear. Germline V gene data show CDR1 as SGDLS and CDR2 as YYNGEE. The CDR3 runs 12 residues. Trimming pared 4 bases from V and 5 bases from J, leaving 9 bases between. The CDR3 DNA reads as TGTGCCAGCAGCTCCACGAGGGAGACCCAGTACTTC. Its protein is CASSSTRETQYF.

This rearrangement joins TRBV4-1 to TRBJ1-1; D remains unclear. CDR3 length: 14 residues. V lost 7 bases and J lost 0, with 12 bases in between. Germline assignment: CDR1 MGHRA and CDR2 YSYEKL. DNA for the CDR3: TGCGCCAGCACCTTGGGTCGGGTGAACACTGAAGCTTTCTTT. Translating it yields CASTLGRVNTEAFF.

The chain couples TRBV5-1 to TRBJ1-2, with unresolved D. Germline V CDR1 and CDR2: SGHRS, YFSETQ. With 5 bases removed from V and 7 bases from J, the gap between germline ends came to 18 bases. This CDR3 spans 14 amino acids. The CDR3 nucleotides read TGCGCCAGCAGAGAAAATGACCCTTTGTTTGGCTACACCTTC. Translated: CASRENDPLFGYTF.

V is TRBV5-1 and J is TRBJ1-6; TRBD1 matches 7 bases. CDR1 and CDR2 from the germline V gene are SGHRS and YFSETQ. V lost 4 bases to trimming and J lost 5 bases; unmatched junction nucleotides: 6. This CDR3 comprises 15 residues. The CDR3 region is CASSRTGADNSPLHF. CDR3 sequence (DNA): TGCGCCAGCAGCAGAACAGGGGCGGATAATTCACCCCTCCACTTT.

The V and J genes are TRBV6-4 and TRBJ1-5, with D maybe TRBD1 (6 bases). Looked up from germline, CDR1 is MRHNA and CDR2 is SNTAGT. With 5 bases removed from V and 6 bases from J, the gap between germline ends came to 11 bases. This CDR3 spans 13 amino acids. CDR3 loop: CASSIQGGQPQHF. The CDR3 coding sequence is TGTGCCAGCAGTATACAGGGAGGTCAGCCCCAGCATTTT.

The sample holds a few counts of this clone. The chain has TRBV11-3 and TRBJ2-7; 7 bases align to TRBD2. Germline V gene lookup returns CDR1 SGHNT and CDR2 YENEEA. V lost 3 bases, J lost 6 bases, and 5 bases stayed unmatched. The CDR3 has 13 amino acids. The DNA of the CDR3 is TGTGCCAGCAGCTTTACTAGCGTAAGCGAGCAGTACTTC. Translated, it gives CASSFTSVSEQYF.

This rearrangement joins TRBV10-1 to TRBJ2-3, with unresolved D. Trimming took off 11 bases at V and 1 base at J, with 13 bases between the two ends. The germline V gene encodes CDR1 WNHNN and CDR2 SYGVQD (reference sequence). The CDR3 sequence is 13 residues long. As DNA, the CDR3 is TGCGCCTCCGGACCCAGCGGCACAGATACGCAGTATTTT. It translates to CASGPSGTDTQYF.

Here the CDR3 DNA reads TGTGCCAGCAGCTTAGGGACAGGGACGAACACCGGGGAGCTGTTTTTT. Translation: CASSLGTGTNTGELFF. The V call is TRBV7-9, the J call TRBJ2-2; 8 nucleotides line up with TRBD1. V dropped 1 base and J dropped 0; count of bases not matched to a gene: 1. Germline V CDR1 and CDR2: SEHNR, FQNEAQ (reference sequence). CDR3 length: 16 residues.

CDR3 in DNA: TGTGCTAGTGGTTCCTCCTGGGACAGCGTAAACACCGGGGAGCTGTTTTTT. Its translation is CASGSSWDSVNTGELFF. This sequence joins TRBV12-5 and TRBJ2-2; 7 nucleotides agree with TRBD1. CDR3 length equals 17 residues. Germline loops: CDR1 LGHNT, CDR2 FRNRAP. V dropped 4 bases and J dropped 2; count of bases not matched to a gene: 10.

For this clone: Other DNA variants within this sample encode the same CDR3. J is TRBJ1-1 and V is TRBV4-2, with D unresolved. The CDR3 is 14 amino acids. Germline lookup yields CDR1 LGHNA and CDR2 YNFKEQ. Trimming removed 1 base from V and 0 bases from J, with 6 bases in between. The chain's CDR3 is CASSQVGMNTEAFF. CDR3 nucleotides: TGTGCCAGCAGCCAAGTCGGGATGAACACTGAAGCTTTCTTT.

This clone was observed a single time. The chain combines TRBV29-1 with TRBJ1-2; TRBD1 aligns across 7 bases. The CDR3 covers 13 residues. Germline-derived CDR1 and CDR2 are SQVTM and ANQGSEA. Losses at the gene ends were 4 bases for V and 4 bases for J; bases not matched to a gene: 6. Here the CDR3 DNA reads TGCAGCGTTGCCACCGGACAGGTCTATGGCTACACCTTC. Protein: CSVATGQVYGYTF. Full variable domain (missing parts from reference TRBV29-1 and TRBJ1-2): SAVISQKPSRDICQRGTSLTIQCQVDSQVTMMFWYRQQPGQSLTLIATANQGSEATYESGFVIDKFPISRPNLTFSTLTVSNMSPEDSSIYLCSVATGQVYGYTFGSGTRLTVV.